The next 26 T cell receptor beta chains were all read from a single sample in a study of response to subunit inactivated influenza vaccine. TCRdb redid the calling of the RT-PCR reads with MiXCR, one entry per CDR3 protein. The sample holds about 170,000 distinct CDR3 sequences, 9.5% to 15% seen once. The same sample was also studied in work on T cells expressing NK-cell markers. This second report adds: What made the TCR beta cDNA was 5'RACE template switching with UMIs.

Material: CD8+ T cells sorted from PBMCs, obtained about 12 days after vaccination. These receptors were taken from a man in his forties or fifties who received an inactivated influenza vaccine.

The rearrangement uses TRBV2 and TRBJ2-3, with 9 nucleotides matching TRBD2. Looked up from germline, CDR1 is SNHLY and CDR2 is FYNNEI. This CDR3 is 15 amino acids long. The V gene end was trimmed by 7 bases and the J gene end by 2 bases; junction bases not matched to a gene: 7. CDR3 DNA sequence: TGTGCCAGCAACCCTAGCGGGGCTAACACAGATACGCAGTATTTT. Translation: CASNPSGANTDTQYF.

This clonotype was recorded at least ten times. The gene calls are TRBV20-1 and TRBJ2-1; TRBD1 matches 7 bases. The CDR3 is made up of 16 amino acids. Trimming at V came to 2 bases and at J to 4 bases, leaving 11 bases not matched to a gene. CDR1 and CDR2 (germline): DFQATT, SNEGSKA (reference sequence). For the CDR3, the DNA is TGCAGTGCTAGACAAATTCGACAGGGAGATTACAATGAGCAGTTCTTC. Its protein is CSARQIRQGDYNEQFF.

This clonotype occurred many times. V usage is TRBV12-3 or TRBV12-4 and J usage is TRBJ2-5, with D tentatively TRBD1 (5 bases). V lost 5 bases and J lost 1, with 8 bases in between. The CDR3 loop spans 13 amino acids. This CDR3 reads CASSPRVQETQYF. Here the CDR3 DNA reads TGTGCCAGCAGTCCCAGGGTCCAAGAGACCCAGTACTTC.

The table lists this clonotype with many counts. The DNA of the CDR3 is TGCAGTGCTCCCGAGATTGAGGCTTATAGCAATCAGCCCCAGCATTTT. Its protein product is CSAPEIEAYSNQPQHF. This chain uses TRBV20-1 with TRBJ1-5; D is unresolved. CDR1 and CDR2 (germline): DFQATT, SNEGSKA (reference sequence). Trimming cost V 5 bases and J 0 bases, with 17 bases left between them. The CDR3 runs to 16 residues.

V gene TRBV10-3 combines with J gene TRBJ2-7; D perhaps matches TRBD2 (5 bases). Germline CDR1 reads ENHRY; CDR2 reads SYGVKD. The V end lost 8 bases, the J end lost 2 bases, and 13 bases lay between the germline ends. CDR3 size: 13 residues. CDR3 sequence (DNA): TGTGCCATCCGTCACCGGGATACCTACGAGCAGTACTTC. This codes for CAIRHRDTYEQYF.

The chain carries TRBV7-9 and TRBJ2-5, with 7 bases fitting TRBD1. The J segment lost 4 bases and the V segment lost 5 bases, leaving 7 bases of the junction unmatched. CDR3 size: 14 residues. Looked up from germline, CDR1 is SEHNR and CDR2 is FQNEAQ (reference sequence). CDR3 in amino acids: CASSPTRGRETQYF. CDR3 nucleotides: TGTGCCAGCAGCCCAACGAGGGGGCGAGAGACCCAGTACTTC. The full variable domain, its missing parts supplied by reference TRBV7-9 and TRBJ2-5, is DTGVSQNPRHKITKRGQNVTFRCDPISEHNRLYWYRQTLGQGPEFLTYFQNEAQLEKSRLLSDRFSAERPKGSFSTLEIQRTEQGDSAMYLCASSPTRGRETQYFGPGTRLLVL.

The chain links TRBV29-1 to TRBJ2-5; tentatively, D is TRBD2 (6 bases). This CDR3 has 14 amino acids. In germline, CDR1 is SQVTM, CDR2 ANQGSEA. Deletions cut 1 base from V and 5 bases from J, with 14 bases between. The CDR3 region has the DNA TGCAGCGTTGAAGGGGGGGAGGCGCAGGAGACCCAGTACTTC. Translating gives CSVEGGEAQETQYF.

This clonotype showed up just a few times. J is TRBJ1-1 and V is TRBV28; D gene uncertain. The CDR3 is made up of 16 amino acids. Trimming removed 5 bases at V and 0 bases at J, with 16 bases between. Germline V gene sequence: CDR1 MDHEN, CDR2 SYDVKM. This chain's CDR3 is CASSPLQTELNTEAFF. CDR3 nucleotides: TGTGCCAGCAGTCCCCTCCAGACGGAATTGAACACTGAAGCTTTCTTT. Full variable domain (remainder filled in from reference TRBV28 and TRBJ1-1): DVKVTQSSRYLVKRTGEKVFLECVQDMDHENMFWYRQDPGLGLRLIYFSYDVKMKEKGDIPEGYSVSREKKERFSLILESASTNQTSMYLCASSPLQTELNTEAFFGQGTRLTVV.

This clonotype was seen a few times. The rearrangement links TRBV7-9 to TRBJ2-3, with D tentatively TRBD2 (5 bases). V was cut by 4 bases and J by 6 bases, with 20 bases left in between. The CDR3 sequence is 16 residues long. Germline CDR1 and CDR2: SEHNR and FQNEAQ (reference sequence). CDR3: CASSSILGAGVDTQYF. For the CDR3, the DNA is TGTGCCAGCAGCTCCATACTAGGAGCTGGCGTGGATACGCAGTATTTT.

The CDR3: CASSERTGLYTF. For the CDR3, the DNA is TGTGCCAGCAGTGAAAGAACGGGCCTCTACACCTTC. The rearrangement joins TRBV2 to TRBJ1-2; D uncertain. V shed 2 bases and J shed 10 bases, with 11 bases lying between them. The CDR3 loop spans 12 amino acids. Germline V CDR1 and CDR2: SNHLY, FYNNEI. The full variable domain, completed using reference TRBV2 and TRBJ1-2, is EPEVTQTPSHQVTQMGQEVILRCVPISNHLYFYWYRQILGQKVEFLVSFYNNEISEKSEIFDDQFSVERPDGSNFTLKIRSTKLEDSAMYFCASSERTGLYTFGSGTRLTVV.

J is TRBJ2-1 and V is TRBV6-2 or TRBV6-3; D ambiguous. The CDR3 length is 14 residues. From germline, CDR1 is MNHEY and CDR2 SVGEGT. Trimming cost V 4 bases and J 1 base, with 8 bases left between them. CDR3 amino acids: CASSSILSYNEQFF. The CDR3, as DNA: TGTGCCAGCAGTTCGATTCTTTCCTACAATGAGCAGTTCTTC.

The chain employs TRBV28 and TRBJ1-2, with a weak D call TRBD1 (6 bases). CDR3 length equals 13 residues. V lost 7 bases and J 2 bases, leaving 11 bases between the germline ends. Germline assignment: CDR1 MDHEN and CDR2 SYDVKM. The CDR3 sequence is CASTFQGNYGYTF. The CDR3 DNA follows: TGTGCCAGCACCTTCCAGGGGAACTATGGCTACACCTTC.

The chain joins TRBV28 to TRBJ1-2; the D is unclear. Trimming took 7 bases from V and 8 from J, leaving 14 bases between them. The germline V gene has CDR1 MDHEN and CDR2 SYDVKM. CDR3 length: 12 residues. CDR3 in amino acids: CASKEGAKGYTF. The CDR3 coding sequence is TGTGCCAGCAAAGAGGGAGCGAAAGGCTACACCTTC.

This clonotype was detected only a few times. The chain uses TRBV24-1 and TRBJ2-1; no firm D call. Germline assignment: CDR1 KGHDR and CDR2 SFDVKD. This CDR3 has 15 residues. Deletions cut 0 bases from V and 6 bases from J, with 11 bases between. For the CDR3, the DNA is TGTGCCACCAGTGATTTGTCGGTGCTGGGCAATGAGCAGTTCTTC. It is translated as CATSDLSVLGNEQFF.

This clonotype was detected ten times or more. CDR3 sequence reads: CSARPRSSYNEQFF. CDR3 bases: TGCAGTGCTAGACCGAGGAGCTCCTACAATGAGCAGTTCTTC. The gene calls are TRBV20-1 and TRBJ2-1; D unresolved. CDR3 length equals 14 residues. Germline V lookup: CDR1 DFQATT, CDR2 SNEGSKA (reference sequence). V dropped 2 bases and J dropped 0 bases, with 8 bases sitting between them.

This clonotype was observed a few times. The chain recombines TRBV6-1 with TRBJ2-1, with 7 bases identical to TRBD1. This CDR3 has 15 amino acids. CDR1 is MNHNS and CDR2 is SASEGT in the germline V gene. The V gene end was trimmed by 5 bases and the J gene end by 6 bases; junction bases not matched to a gene: 10. For the CDR3, the DNA is TGTGCCAGCAGTCTATCCCCCGGGACAGTCAATGAGCAGTTCTTC. It codes for CASSLSPGTVNEQFF.

The chain links TRBV6-2 or TRBV6-3 to TRBJ2-7; D possibly uses TRBD1 or TRBD2 (5 bases each). Germline CDR1 and CDR2: MNHEY and SVGEGT. This CDR3 region has 13 residues. V was clipped by 7 bases and J by 3 bases, with 13 bases between them. As DNA, the CDR3 is TGTGCCAGCACTTCAGGGAGAATCTACGAGCAGTACTTC. Protein sequence: CASTSGRIYEQYF.

This clonotype was counted at least ten times. The rearrangement uses TRBV28 and TRBJ1-1, with no clear D. The germline gives CDR1 MDHEN, CDR2 SYDVKM. The V end was cut by 5 bases, the J end by 8 bases, with 15 bases between. The CDR3 totals 13 residues. Here the CDR3 reads CASSDKGPTEAFF. CDR3 bases: TGTGCCAGCAGTGATAAGGGTCCTACAGAAGCTTTCTTT.

J is TRBJ2-5 and V is TRBV28; TRBD2 matches 10 bases. The junction had 15 bases not matched to a gene; V was cut back by 6 bases and J by 5 bases. The CDR3 contains 17 residues. Germline V lookup: CDR1 MDHEN, CDR2 SYDVKM. The CDR3 sequence is CASSQGLLSGRFETQYF. CDR3 bases: TGTGCCAGCAGCCAGGGCCTTCTTAGCGGGAGGTTTGAGACCCAGTACTTC.

The rearrangement links TRBV30 to TRBJ2-7; D may be TRBD1 (6 bases). The ends were cut back, 2 bases at V and 0 bases at J, with 11 bases in the middle. The V gene's germline CDR1 is GTSNPN and CDR2 SVGIG (reference sequence). There are 14 residues in the CDR3. CDR3 protein: CAWSPEQGSYEQYF. The CDR3 DNA reads TGTGCCTGGAGTCCCGAACAGGGCTCCTACGAGCAGTACTTC.

In this sample, this clonotype turned up a few times. The chain couples TRBV10-3 to TRBJ2-2; the D is unclear. Per germline, CDR1 ENHRY and CDR2 SYGVKD. Trimming shortened V by 0 bases and J by 4 bases, and 15 bases separated the two germline ends. The CDR3 has 17 residues. CDR3 DNA: TGTGCCATCAGTGAGTCGAGTATCGGAATCGCCACCGGGGAGCTGTTTTTT. This codes for CAISESSIGIATGELFF.

This clonotype was counted a few times. The chain has TRBV15 and TRBJ1-4; a weak D match, TRBD1 (5 bases). V lost 5 bases to trimming and J lost 7 bases, with 14 bases between them. Looked up from germline, CDR1 is LNHNV and CDR2 is YYDKDF (reference sequence). CDR3 length equals 14 residues. CDR3 in DNA: TGTGCCACCAGCGGCGGGGACTGGGGTGAAAAACTGTTTTTT. Translation: CATSGGDWGEKLFF.

This clonotype appeared a few times. V is TRBV12-3 or TRBV12-4 and J is TRBJ2-2; maybe TRBD1 (6 bases). The CDR3 length is 15 residues. The V gene lost 7 bases and the J gene lost 4 bases, with 16 bases spanning the gap. CDR3 sequence: CASTAWGPGTGELFF. The CDR3 DNA reads TGTGCCAGCACTGCTTGGGGGCCGGGCACCGGGGAGCTGTTTTTT.

J is TRBJ2-3 and V is TRBV4-2; 10 positions match TRBD2. The CDR3 has 15 residues. Germline CDR1 and CDR2: LGHNA and YNFKEQ. Trimming removed 4 bases from V and 4 bases from J; junction bases left unmatched: 5. Here the CDR3 DNA reads TGTGCCAGCAGCCGAGGACTAGCGGTCTCAGATACGCAGTATTTT. Amino acids: CASSRGLAVSDTQYF.

J is TRBJ2-1 and V is TRBV27; 8 bases line up with TRBD1. From germline, CDR1 is MNHEY and CDR2 SMNVEV (reference sequence). V was pared by 3 bases and J by 8 bases, with 6 bases of the junction left unmatched. The CDR3 sequence is 14 residues long. The CDR3 DNA is TGTGCCAGCAGTTTCGGCAGGGGGCGGCATGAGCAGTTCTTC. This gives the protein CASSFGRGRHEQFF.

The V call is TRBV13, the J call TRBJ2-4; tentative D call: TRBD1 (6 bases). Germline V gene lookup returns CDR1 PRHDT and CDR2 FYEKMQ (reference sequence). The CDR3 consists of 16 residues. V was pared by 6 bases and J by 1 base, with 16 bases between. The CDR3 here is CASSPTGQIAKNIQYF. The CDR3 DNA is TGTGCCAGCAGTCCTACCGGACAGATTGCCAAAAACATTCAGTACTTC.